This entry describes one T cell receptor beta chain. The entry originates in a study of CD8+ T cells in alopecia areata. The wider study: Twice a day, 5 to 10 mg of oral tofacitinib was administered to treated patients.

The treatment denotes: oral pan-JAK inhibitor, 5-10 mg twice daily. Germline values: CDR1 MNHEY, CDR2 SMNVEV (reference sequence). This CDR3 comprises 13 residues. V shed 5 bases and J shed 4 bases, with 11 bases lying between them. Investigators isolated RNA and reverse transcribed it into cDNA to act as the sequencing template. Only in-frame clones appear in the TCRdb table, and some are missing; sequencing was by immunoSEQ multiplex PCR. The sample lists around 200,000 clones, roughly three fifths occurring once. The TCR was taken from a human donor with alopecia areata. The material was CD4+ T cells sorted from blood, obtained at week 4, from a patient treated with tofacitinib. The rearrangement links TRBV27 to TRBJ1-1; D uncertain. CDR3 DNA sequence: TGTGCCAGCAGTCTCCCGGGCGGCACTGAAGCTTTCTTT. Residues: CASSLPGGTEAFF.